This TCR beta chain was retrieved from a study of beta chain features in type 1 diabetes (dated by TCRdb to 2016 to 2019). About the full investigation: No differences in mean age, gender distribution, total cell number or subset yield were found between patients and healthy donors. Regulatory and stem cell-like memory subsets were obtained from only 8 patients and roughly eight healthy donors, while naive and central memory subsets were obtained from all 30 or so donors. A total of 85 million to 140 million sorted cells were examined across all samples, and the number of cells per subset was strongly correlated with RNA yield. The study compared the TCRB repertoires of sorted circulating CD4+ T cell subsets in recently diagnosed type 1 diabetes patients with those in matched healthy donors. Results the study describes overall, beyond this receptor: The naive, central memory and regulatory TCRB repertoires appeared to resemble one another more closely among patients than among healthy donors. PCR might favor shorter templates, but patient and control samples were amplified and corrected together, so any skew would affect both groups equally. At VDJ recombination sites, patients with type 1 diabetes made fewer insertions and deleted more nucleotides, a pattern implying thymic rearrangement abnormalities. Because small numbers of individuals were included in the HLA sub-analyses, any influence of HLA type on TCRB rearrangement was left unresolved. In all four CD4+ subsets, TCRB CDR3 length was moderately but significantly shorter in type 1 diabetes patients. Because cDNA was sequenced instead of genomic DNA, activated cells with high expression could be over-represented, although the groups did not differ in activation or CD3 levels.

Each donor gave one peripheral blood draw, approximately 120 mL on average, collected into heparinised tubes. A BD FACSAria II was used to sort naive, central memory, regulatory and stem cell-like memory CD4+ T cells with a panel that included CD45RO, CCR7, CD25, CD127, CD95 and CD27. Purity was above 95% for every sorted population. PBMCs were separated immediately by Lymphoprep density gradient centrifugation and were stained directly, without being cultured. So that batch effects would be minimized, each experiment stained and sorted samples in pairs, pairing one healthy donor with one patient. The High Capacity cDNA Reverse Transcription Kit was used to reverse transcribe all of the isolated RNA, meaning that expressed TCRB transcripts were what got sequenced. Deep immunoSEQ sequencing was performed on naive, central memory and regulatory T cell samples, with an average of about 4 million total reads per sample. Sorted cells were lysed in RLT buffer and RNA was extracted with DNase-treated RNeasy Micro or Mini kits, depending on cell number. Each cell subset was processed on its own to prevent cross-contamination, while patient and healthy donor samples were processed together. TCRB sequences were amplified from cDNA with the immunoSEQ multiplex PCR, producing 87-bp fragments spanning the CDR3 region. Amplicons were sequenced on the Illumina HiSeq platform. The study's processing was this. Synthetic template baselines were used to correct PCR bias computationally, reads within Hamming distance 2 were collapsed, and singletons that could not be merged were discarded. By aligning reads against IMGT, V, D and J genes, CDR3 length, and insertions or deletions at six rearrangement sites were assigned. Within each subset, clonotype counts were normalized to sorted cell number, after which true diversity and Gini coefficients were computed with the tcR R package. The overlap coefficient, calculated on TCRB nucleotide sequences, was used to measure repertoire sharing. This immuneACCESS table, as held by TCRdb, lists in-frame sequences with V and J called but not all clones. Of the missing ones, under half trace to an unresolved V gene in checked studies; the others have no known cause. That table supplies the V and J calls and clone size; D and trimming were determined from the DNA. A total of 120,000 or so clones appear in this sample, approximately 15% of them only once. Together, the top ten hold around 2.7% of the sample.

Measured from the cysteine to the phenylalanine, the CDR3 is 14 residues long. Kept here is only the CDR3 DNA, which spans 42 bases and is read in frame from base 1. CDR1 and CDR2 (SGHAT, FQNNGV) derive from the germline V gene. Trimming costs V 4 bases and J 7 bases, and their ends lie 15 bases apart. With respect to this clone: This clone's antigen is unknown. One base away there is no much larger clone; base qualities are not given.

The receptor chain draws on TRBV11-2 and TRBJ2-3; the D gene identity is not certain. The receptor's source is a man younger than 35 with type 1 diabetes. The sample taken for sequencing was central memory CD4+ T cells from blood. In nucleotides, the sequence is TGTGCCAGCAGCTCCCTGTACACCCCAAATACGCAGTATTTT. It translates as CASSSLYTPNTQYF.